The TCR beta chain under discussion was sequenced for a study of read filtering for tumor transcriptome and immune sequencing (dated by TCRdb to the early 2020s). Broadly, across the study: Of the patients in the cohort, approximately 17 were male and roughly 15 were female, and their mean age was approximately 70 years, with a range of about 40 to 85. Under revised international staging, roughly eight patients fell into R-ISS I, approximately 15 into R-ISS II and 7 into R-ISS III. Whole-transcriptome libraries were prepared with the TruSeq RNA Access Library Prep Kit after DNase treatment. Per sample, about 4.05 to 10.27 million TCR-region mapped reads were obtained with IR-seq, compared with only roughly 75 to 1,400 with RNA-seq. Using the same bone marrow samples, the study compared TCR repertoires obtained by targeted immune repertoire sequencing with those obtained by bulk whole-transcriptome sequencing. One main goal was a read-filtering strategy for immune repertoire data, in particular deciding whether clonotypes backed by only one read should be removed. What the study reported, not specific to this receptor: The correlation between IR-seq and RNA-seq shared clonotype proportions rose when single-read clonotypes were removed. The sorted CD138-negative fraction was not purified T cells but a mixed bone marrow immune population. In IR-seq, approximately 80% of clonotypes but approximately 3.2% of total reads were represented by single-read clonotypes, whereas in RNA-seq, approximately 70% of clonotypes and about 46% of reads were represented by single-read clonotypes. Compared with RNA-seq, IR-seq captured clonotypes at much greater depth and more reliably, and a smaller IR-seq throughput was enough to identify most of the shared clonotypes.

This clonotype was picked up many times. What this receptor recognizes is not known. Qualities for individual bases were not recorded, and no much larger clone is one base off. Each patient had bone marrow sampled at the time of active disease. Ficoll-Hypaque density gradient centrifugation was used to isolate bone marrow mononuclear cells. Myeloma plasma cells were removed and CD138-negative cells were obtained by negative selection following labeling with CD138 magnetic microbeads on a MACS separator. Flow cytometry on an Attune NxT with CD138 antibodies was used to check the purity of the isolated cells. TRIzol reagent was used to extract total RNA, which was then quantified with a NanoDrop spectrophotometer. Paired RNA-seq and IR-seq were performed on the CD138-negative bone marrow sample of each patient. Relative to germline, V is missing 2 bases and J is missing 1 base, with 0 bases of the junction outside any gene match. The CDR3 runs 14 residues from the cysteine to the phenylalanine. The sequence is cut down to CDR3 DNA, 42 bases in frame from base 1. CDR1 is given as ENHRY and CDR2 as SYGVKD, both from the germline V gene.

TCR libraries were built from about 370 ng RNA with the Immunoverse kit, using molecular barcoded adaptors covering alpha/delta and beta/gamma chains. TCR library preparation used the same RNA that went into transcriptome sequencing. An Illumina HiSeq 4000 with 2 x 150 cycles was used to sequence the TCR libraries. In the original analysis: MiXCR aligned TCR reads to human V, D, J and C references and assembled the aligned reads into CDR3 clonotypes, with quality filtering and error correction included. Clonotype counts and gene usage diversity were analyzed with the tcR package in R. Raw mapping reads were checked after the RNA-seq reads had been mapped by STAR aligner version 2.5.3a onto the human GRCh37 genome. To test how sequencing depth affects detected clonotypes, IR-seq fastq files were randomly downsampled with Seqtk 1.3. TCRdb applied fastp at Q25 and MiXCR to the public reads, then kept only in-frame beta chains. Under each unique CDR3 protein, matching rows form one entry showing the most common genes and DNA. For this entry, the V and J calls and clone size follow TCRdb and not the study's own pipeline. Present in this sample are some 41,000 distinct CDR3 sequences, roughly 10% of which were seen just once. The leading ten clones occupy approximately 37% of the sample.

The chain employs TRBV10-3 and TRBJ2-3; TRBD2 lines up with 7 middle nucleotides. The receptor comes from a donor aged 40 or older with multiple myeloma. Sequencing was performed on a population of CD138-negative cells sorted from bone marrow. Read against the paper, the sample's cell subset or site label means: bone marrow mononuclear cells depleted of CD138+ plasma/myeloma cells by negative magnetic selection. Here is the DNA: TGTGCCATCAGTGAGGCGGGGGGCACAGATACGCAGTATTTT. This sequence encodes CAISEAGGTDTQYF.